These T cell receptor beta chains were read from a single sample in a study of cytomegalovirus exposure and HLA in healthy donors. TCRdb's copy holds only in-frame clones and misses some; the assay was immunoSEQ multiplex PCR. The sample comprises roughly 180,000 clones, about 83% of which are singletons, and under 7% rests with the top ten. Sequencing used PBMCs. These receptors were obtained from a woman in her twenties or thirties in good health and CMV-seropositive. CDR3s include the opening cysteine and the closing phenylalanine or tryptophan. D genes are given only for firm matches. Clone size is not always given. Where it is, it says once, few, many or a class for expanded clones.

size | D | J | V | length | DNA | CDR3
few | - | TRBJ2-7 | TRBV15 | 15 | TGTGCCACCAGCAGAGAAAGGGGTGGTGGCTACGAGCAGTACTTC | CATSRERGGGYEQYF
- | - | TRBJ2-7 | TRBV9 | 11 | TGTGCCAGCAGCGACACCTACGAGCAGTACTTC | CASSDTYEQYF
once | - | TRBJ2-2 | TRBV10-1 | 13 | TGCGCCAGCAGTGGACAGTTCACCGGGGAGCTGTTTTTT | CASSGQFTGELFF
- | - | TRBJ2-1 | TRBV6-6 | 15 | TGTGCCAGCAGTTTCCCCCAGGGCGTGTACAATGAGCAGTTCTTC | CASSFPQGVYNEQFF
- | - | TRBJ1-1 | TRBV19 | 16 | TGTGCCAGTAGTATAGTGGGGCAGGGCCTGGAAACTGAAGCTTTCTTT | CASSIVGQGLETEAFF
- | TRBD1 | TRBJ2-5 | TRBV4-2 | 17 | TGTGCCAGCAGCCCGGGGACTTTGACAGGGGCGAGGGAGACCCAGTACTTC | CASSPGTLTGARETQYF
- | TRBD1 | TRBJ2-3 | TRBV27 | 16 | TGTGCCAGCAGTTTTACAGGGGGCGTTCCCACAGATACGCAGTATTTT | CASSFTGGVPTDTQYF
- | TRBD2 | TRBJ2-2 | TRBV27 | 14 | TGTGCCAGTTTGGCTAGCGGGAGTTCCGGGGAGCTGTTTTTT | CASLASGSSGELFF
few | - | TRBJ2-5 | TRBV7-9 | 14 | TGTGCCAGCAGCTTAGTAGGGAGCCAAGAGACCCAGTACTTC | CASSLVGSQETQYF
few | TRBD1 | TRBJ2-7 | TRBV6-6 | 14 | TGTGCCAGCAGTCCCGGGACAGGGAAATACGAGCAGTACTTC | CASSPGTGKYEQYF
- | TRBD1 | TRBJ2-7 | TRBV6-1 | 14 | TGTGCCAGCGCCAGGGGACAGGCCCCCTACGAGCAGTACTTC | CASARGQAPYEQYF
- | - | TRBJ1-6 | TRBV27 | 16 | TGTGCCAGCAGTTTTGAATTCAGGCCCCTCAATTCACCCCTCCACTTT | CASSFEFRPLNSPLHF
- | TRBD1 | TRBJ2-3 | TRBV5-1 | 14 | TGCGCCAGCAGCTTGGGACAGGGGTTTGATACGCAGTATTTT | CASSLGQGFDTQYF
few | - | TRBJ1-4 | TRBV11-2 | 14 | TGTGCCAGCAGTTCAGGGATGACTAATGAAAAACTGTTTTTT | CASSSGMTNEKLFF
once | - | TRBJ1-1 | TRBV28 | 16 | TGTGCCAGCAGTTTTATACAGAACGAGATGAACACTGAAGCTTTCTTT | CASSFIQNEMNTEAFF
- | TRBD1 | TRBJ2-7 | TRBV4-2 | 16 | TGTGCCAGCAGCCAAGCCCTGCCGGACAGGGCGGACGAGCAGTACTTC | CASSQALPDRADEQYF
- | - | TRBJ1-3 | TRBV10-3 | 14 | TGTGCCATCAGTGATGGGAGCTCTGGAAACACCATATATTTT | CAISDGSSGNTIYF
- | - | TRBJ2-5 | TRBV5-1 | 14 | TGCGCCAGCAGCTTGAAACAGTTTCAAGAGACCCAGTACTTC | CASSLKQFQETQYF
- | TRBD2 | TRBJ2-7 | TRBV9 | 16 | TGTGCCAGCAGCGCGACTAGCGGGGGGTCCGGCTACGAGCAGTACTTC | CASSATSGGSGYEQYF
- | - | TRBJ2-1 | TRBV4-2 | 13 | TGTGCCAGCAGCCAAGTAGGGGACAATGAGCAGTTCTTC | CASSQVGDNEQFF
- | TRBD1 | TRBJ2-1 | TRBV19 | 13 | TGTGCCAGTAGTGCCGACAGGGAAGATGAGCAGTTCTTC | CASSADREDEQFF
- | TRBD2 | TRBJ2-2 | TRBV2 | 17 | TGTGCCAGCAGTGAAGCGAGTCTAGCGGGAGTGGTCGGGGAGCTGTTTTTT | CASSEASLAGVVGELFF
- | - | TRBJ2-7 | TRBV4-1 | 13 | TGCGCCAGCAGCCAAGTCACTGACTACGAGCAGTACTTC | CASSQVTDYEQYF
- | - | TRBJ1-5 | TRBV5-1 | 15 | TGCGCCAGCAGCTTGGGTGGCCGTGGCAATCAGCCCCAGCATTTT | CASSLGGRGNQPQHF
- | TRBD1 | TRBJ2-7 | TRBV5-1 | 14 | TGCGCCAGCAGCTTGGGACAGGGGTCCTACGAGCAGTACTTC | CASSLGQGSYEQYF
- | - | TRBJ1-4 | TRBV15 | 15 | TGTGCCACCACCCCGCGGGGTGGTAGAATTGAAAAACTGTTTTTT | CATTPRGGRIEKLFF
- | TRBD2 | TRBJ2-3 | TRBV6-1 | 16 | TGTGCCAGCAGTGAAATTCGACTAGCGGGGGGAGATACGCAGTATTTT | CASSEIRLAGGDTQYF
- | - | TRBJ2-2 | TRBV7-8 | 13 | TGTGCCAGCAGTCCGTGGGGGGACGGGGAGCTGTTTTTT | CASSPWGDGELFF
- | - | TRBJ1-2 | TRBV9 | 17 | TGTGCCAGCAGCGTAGCGCCAGGGGTCGGCGGTGATTATGGCTACACCTTC | CASSVAPGVGGDYGYTF
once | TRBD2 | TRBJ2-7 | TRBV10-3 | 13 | TGTGCCACCGAAGCGGGGCGGTCCTACGAGCAGTACTTC | CATEAGRSYEQYF
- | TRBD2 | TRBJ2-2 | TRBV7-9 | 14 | TGTGCCAGCAGCCCCGGACTAGCGTCCGGGGAGCTGTTTTTT | CASSPGLASGELFF
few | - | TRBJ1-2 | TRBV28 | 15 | TGTGCCAGCAGAACCCCAACCCTAGGTGGGTATGGCTACACCTTC | CASRTPTLGGYGYTF
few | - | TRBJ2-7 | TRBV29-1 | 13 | TGCAGCGTTCAATACTCGACAGACTACGAGCAGTACTTC | CSVQYSTDYEQYF
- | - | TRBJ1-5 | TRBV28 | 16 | TGTGCCAGCAGTTGGGACAAGGGCAGATTGGGTCAGCCCCAGCATTTT | CASSWDKGRLGQPQHF
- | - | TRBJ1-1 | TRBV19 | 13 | TGTGCCAGTAGCACCCGGGGAGGGACTGAAGCTTTCTTT | CASSTRGGTEAFF
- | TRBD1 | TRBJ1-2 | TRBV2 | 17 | TGTGCCAGCAGTCTAAAGGGTGGAACAGGGGTTGCTTATGGCTACACCTTC | CASSLKGGTGVAYGYTF
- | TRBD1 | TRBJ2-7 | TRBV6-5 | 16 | TGTGCCAGCAGTTTGGGGCCGGGACAGGGAGACTACGAGCAGTACTTC | CASSLGPGQGDYEQYF
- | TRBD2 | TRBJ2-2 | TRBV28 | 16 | TGTGCCAGCAGTTTTTTGGGAGGGCAGGGCACCGGGGAGCTGTTTTTT | CASSFLGGQGTGELFF
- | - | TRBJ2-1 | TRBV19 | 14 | TGTGCCAGTAGTAGCGGGGGCACTAGAAGTGAGCAGTTCTTC | CASSSGGTRSEQFF
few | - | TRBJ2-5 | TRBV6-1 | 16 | TGTGCCAGCAGTGAAGTCCCCCCCGCCCGGGGAGAGACCCAGTACTTC | CASSEVPPARGETQYF
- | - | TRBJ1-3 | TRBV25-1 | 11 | TGTGCCAGCAGTGCGGGTAACACCATATATTTT | CASSAGNTIYF
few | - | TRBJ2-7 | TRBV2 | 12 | TGTGCCAGCAGTGAGCTAGCCTACGAGCAGTACTTC | CASSELAYEQYF
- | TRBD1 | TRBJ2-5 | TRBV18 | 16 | TGTGCCAGCTCACTAAGGATGCCCGGACAGGGGGAGACCCAGTACTTC | CASSLRMPGQGETQYF
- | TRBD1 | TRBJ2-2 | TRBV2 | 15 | TGTGCCAGCAGTGCAGGGACAGGGGCTTCCGGGGAGCTGTTTTTT | CASSAGTGASGELFF
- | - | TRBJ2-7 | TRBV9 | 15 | TGTGCCAGCAGCGTGGACACCCCTGGGAAGAGTGAGCAGTACTTC | CASSVDTPGKSEQYF
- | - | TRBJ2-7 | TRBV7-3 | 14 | TGTGCCAGCAGCTTAAGCCACAGCACCTACGAGCAGTACTTC | CASSLSHSTYEQYF
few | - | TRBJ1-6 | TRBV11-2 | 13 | TGTGCCAGCACCCCATCGGGGAATTCACCCCTCCACTTT | CASTPSGNSPLHF
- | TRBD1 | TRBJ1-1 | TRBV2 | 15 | TGTGCCAGCAGACTGACAGGGGTGTCTTTAGCTGAAGCTTTCTTT | CASRLTGVSLAEAFF
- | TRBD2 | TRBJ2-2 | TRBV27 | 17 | TGTGCCAGCAGTTTAACCTCCGGGACTAGTTTTGGTGGGGAGCTGTTTTTT | CASSLTSGTSFGGELFF
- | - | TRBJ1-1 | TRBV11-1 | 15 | TGTGCCAGCAGCTTAGGGGGGGGTCGGTGGACTGAAGCTTTCTTT | CASSLGGGRWTEAFF
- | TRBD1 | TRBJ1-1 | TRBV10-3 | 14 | TGTGCCATCGGGACAGGGGGGGATTTTGCTGAAGCTTTCTTT | CAIGTGGDFAEAFF
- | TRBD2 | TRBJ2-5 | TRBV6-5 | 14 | TGTGCCACCAAGATCAGGGTTAGCGGGGAGACCCAGTACTTC | CATKIRVSGETQYF
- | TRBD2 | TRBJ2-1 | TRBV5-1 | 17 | TGCGCCAGCAGCTTGGGGGCTAGCGGGAGCTCCTACAATGAGCAGTTCTTC | CASSLGASGSSYNEQFF